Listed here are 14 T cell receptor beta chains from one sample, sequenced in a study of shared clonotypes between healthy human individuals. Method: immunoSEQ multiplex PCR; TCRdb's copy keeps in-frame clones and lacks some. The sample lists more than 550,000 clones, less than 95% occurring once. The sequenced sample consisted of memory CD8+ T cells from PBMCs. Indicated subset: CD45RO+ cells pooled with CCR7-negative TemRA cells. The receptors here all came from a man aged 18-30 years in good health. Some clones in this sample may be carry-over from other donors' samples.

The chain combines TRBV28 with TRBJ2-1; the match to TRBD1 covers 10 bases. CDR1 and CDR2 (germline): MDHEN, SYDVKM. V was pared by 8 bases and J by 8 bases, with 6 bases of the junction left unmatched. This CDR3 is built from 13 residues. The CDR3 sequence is CASRGTGEHEQFF. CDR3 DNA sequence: TGTGCCAGCCGCGGGACAGGGGAGCATGAGCAGTTCTTC.

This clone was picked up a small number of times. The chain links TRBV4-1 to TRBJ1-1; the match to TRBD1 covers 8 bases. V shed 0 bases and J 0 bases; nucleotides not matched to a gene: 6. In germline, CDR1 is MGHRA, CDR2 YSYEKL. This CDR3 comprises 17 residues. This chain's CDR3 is CASSQDKPRGLNTEAFF. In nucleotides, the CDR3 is TGCGCCAGCAGCCAAGACAAACCCAGGGGGCTGAACACTGAAGCTTTCTTT.

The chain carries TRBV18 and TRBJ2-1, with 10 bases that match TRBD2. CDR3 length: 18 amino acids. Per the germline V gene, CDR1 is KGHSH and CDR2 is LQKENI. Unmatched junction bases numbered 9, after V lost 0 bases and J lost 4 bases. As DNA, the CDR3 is TGTGCCAGCTCACCACCGTCGAGCGGGAGGGCCGTTTACAATGAGCAGTTCTTC. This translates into CASSPPSSGRAVYNEQFF.

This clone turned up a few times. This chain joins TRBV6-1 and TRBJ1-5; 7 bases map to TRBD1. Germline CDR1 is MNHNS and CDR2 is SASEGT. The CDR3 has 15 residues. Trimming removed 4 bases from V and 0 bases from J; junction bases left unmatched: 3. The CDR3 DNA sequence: TGTGCCAGCAGTGGGGGACAGTCTAGCAATCAGCCCCAGCATTTT. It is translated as CASSGGQSSNQPQHF.

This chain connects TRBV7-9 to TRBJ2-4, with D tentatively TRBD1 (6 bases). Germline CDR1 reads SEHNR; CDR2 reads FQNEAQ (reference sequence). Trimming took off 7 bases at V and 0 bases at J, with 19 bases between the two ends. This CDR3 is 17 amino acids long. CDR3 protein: CASTYGDTGIAKNIQYF. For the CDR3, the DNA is TGTGCCAGCACATATGGGGACACTGGGATAGCCAAAAACATTCAGTACTTC.

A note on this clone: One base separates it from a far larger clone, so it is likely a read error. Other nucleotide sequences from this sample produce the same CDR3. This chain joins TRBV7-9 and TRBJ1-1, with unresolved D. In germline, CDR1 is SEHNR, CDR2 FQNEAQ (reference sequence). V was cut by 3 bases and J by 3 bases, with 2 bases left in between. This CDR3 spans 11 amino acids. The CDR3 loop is CASSLDTEAFF. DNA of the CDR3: TGTGCCAGCAGCTTGGACACTGAAGCTTTCTTT.

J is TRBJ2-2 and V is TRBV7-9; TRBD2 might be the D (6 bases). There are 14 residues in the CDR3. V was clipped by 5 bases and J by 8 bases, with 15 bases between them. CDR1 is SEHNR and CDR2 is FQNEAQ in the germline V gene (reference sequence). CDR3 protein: CASSHAGLFGELFF. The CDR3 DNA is TGTGCCAGCAGCCACGCGGGGTTATTTGGGGAGCTGTTTTTT.

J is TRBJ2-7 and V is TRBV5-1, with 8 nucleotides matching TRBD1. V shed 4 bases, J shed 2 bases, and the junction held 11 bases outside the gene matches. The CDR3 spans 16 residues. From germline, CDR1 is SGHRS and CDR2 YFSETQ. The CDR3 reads CASSPGQGISPYEQYF. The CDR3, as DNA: TGCGCCAGCAGCCCTGGACAGGGCATTAGTCCCTACGAGCAGTACTTC. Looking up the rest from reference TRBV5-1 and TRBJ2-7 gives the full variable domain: KAGVTQTPRYLIKTRGQQVTLSCSPISGHRSVSWYQQTPGQGLQFLFEYFSETQRNKGNFPGRFSGRQFSNSRSEMNVSTLELGDSALYLCASSPGQGISPYEQYFGPGTRLTVT.

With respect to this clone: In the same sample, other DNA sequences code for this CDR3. The CDR3 is CASSQRTENQPQHF. The DNA for the CDR3 is TGCGCCAGCAGCCAGCGGACAGAGAATCAGCCCCAGCATTTT. The genes are TRBV4-1 and TRBJ1-5, with a weak D call TRBD1 (6 bases). Germline CDR1 MGHRA, CDR2 YSYEKL. Trimming took off 3 bases at V and 4 bases at J, with 10 bases between the two ends. The length of the CDR3 is 14 residues.

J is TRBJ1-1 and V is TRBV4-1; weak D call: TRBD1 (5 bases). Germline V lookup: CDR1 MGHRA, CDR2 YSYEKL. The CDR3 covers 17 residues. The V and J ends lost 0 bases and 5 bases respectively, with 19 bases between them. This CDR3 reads CASSQDPGTASRTEAFF. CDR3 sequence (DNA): TGCGCCAGCAGCCAAGATCCCGGGACGGCTAGCAGGACTGAAGCTTTCTTT.

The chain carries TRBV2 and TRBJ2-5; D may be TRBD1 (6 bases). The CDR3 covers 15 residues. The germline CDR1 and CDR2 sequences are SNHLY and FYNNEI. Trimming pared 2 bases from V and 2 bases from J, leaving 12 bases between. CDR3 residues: CASSEPSGQQETQYF. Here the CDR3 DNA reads TGTGCCAGCAGTGAACCCTCGGGACAACAAGAGACCCAGTACTTC.

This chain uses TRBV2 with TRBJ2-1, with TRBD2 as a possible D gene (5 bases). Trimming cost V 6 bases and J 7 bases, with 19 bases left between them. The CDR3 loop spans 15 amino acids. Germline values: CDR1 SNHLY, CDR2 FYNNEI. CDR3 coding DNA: TGTGCCAGCAGGCCACGCTACGGAGAGGGAAATGAGCAGTTCTTC. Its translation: CASRPRYGEGNEQFF. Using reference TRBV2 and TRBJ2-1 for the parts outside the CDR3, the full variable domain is EPEVTQTPSHQVTQMGQEVILRCVPISNHLYFYWYRQILGQKVEFLVSFYNNEISEKSEIFDDQFSVERPDGSNFTLKIRSTKLEDSAMYFCASRPRYGEGNEQFFGPGTRLTVL.

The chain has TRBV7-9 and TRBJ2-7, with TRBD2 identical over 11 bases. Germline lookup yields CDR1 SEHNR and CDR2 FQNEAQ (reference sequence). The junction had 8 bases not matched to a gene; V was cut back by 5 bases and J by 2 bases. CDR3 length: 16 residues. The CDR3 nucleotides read TGTGCCAGCAGCCCTATTTCGACTAGCGGGACCTACGAGCAGTACTTC. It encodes CASSPISTSGTYEQYF. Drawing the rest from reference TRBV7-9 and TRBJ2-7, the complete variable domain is DTGVSQNPRHKITKRGQNVTFRCDPISEHNRLYWYRQTLGQGPEFLTYFQNEAQLEKSRLLSDRFSAERPKGSFSTLEIQRTEQGDSAMYLCASSPISTSGTYEQYFGPGTRLTVT.

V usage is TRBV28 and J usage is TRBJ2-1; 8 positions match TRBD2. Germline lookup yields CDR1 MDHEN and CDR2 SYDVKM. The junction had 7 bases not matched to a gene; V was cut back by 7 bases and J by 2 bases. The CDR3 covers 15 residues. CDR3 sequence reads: CASNLLADAYNEQFF. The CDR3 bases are TGTGCCAGCAACTTACTAGCGGACGCCTACAATGAGCAGTTCTTC.